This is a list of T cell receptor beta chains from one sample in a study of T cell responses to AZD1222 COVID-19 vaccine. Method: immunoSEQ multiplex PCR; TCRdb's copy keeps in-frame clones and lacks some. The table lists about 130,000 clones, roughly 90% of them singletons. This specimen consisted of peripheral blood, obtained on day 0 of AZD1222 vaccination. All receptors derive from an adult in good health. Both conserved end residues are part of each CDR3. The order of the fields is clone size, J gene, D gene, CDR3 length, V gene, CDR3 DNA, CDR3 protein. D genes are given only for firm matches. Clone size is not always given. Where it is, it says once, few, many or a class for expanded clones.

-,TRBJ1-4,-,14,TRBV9,TGTGCCAGCAGCCGGGGGCACACTAATGAAAAACTGTTTTTT,CASSRGHTNEKLFF
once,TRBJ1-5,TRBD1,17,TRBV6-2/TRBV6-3,TGTGCCAGCAGTTATGCCGGGACAGGGGGTGACAATCAGCCCCAGCATTTT,CASSYAGTGGDNQPQHF
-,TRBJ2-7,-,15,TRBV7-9,TGTGCCAGCAGCCCTGTCGGGGTTTCGCCGTACGAGCAGTACTTC,CASSPVGVSPYEQYF
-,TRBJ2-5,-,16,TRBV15,TGTGCCACCAACCCCACCCCGCGGCCGCAGCAAGAGACCCAGTACTTC,CATNPTPRPQQETQYF
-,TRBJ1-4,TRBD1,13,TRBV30,TGTGCCTGGAGTGTAGGGGGCTTTGAAAAACTGTTTTTT,CAWSVGGFEKLFF
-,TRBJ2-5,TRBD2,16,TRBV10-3,TGTGCCATCAGTGAGACGACTAGCGGGATCCAAGAGACCCAGTACTTC,CAISETTSGIQETQYF
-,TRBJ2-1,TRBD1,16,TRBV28,TGTGCCAGCAGTTTCCGGGCCAGGGGGCAGAACAATGAGCAGTTCTTC,CASSFRARGQNNEQFF
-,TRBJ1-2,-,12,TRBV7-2,TGTGCCAGCAGCTTAGGGTTCTATGGCTACACCTTC,CASSLGFYGYTF
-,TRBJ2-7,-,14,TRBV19,TGTGCCAGTAGCCTGGGGACTGGTCCCTACGAGCAGTACTTC,CASSLGTGPYEQYF
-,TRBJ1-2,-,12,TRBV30,TGTGCCTGGACTGCGGACGATTATGGCTACACCTTC,CAWTADDYGYTF
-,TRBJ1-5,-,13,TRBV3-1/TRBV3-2,TGTGCCAGCAGCCAAGACGGAACCCAGCCCCAGCATTTT,CASSQDGTQPQHF